These 32 T cell receptor beta chains were sequenced from one sample in a study of blood T cell repertoires in COVID-19. TCRdb's table, derived via immunoSEQ multiplex PCR, lists solely in-frame clones and lacks some. Here the sample spans about 100,000 clones, about two thirds being singletons. The sequenced sample was peripheral blood. These TCRs come from a woman aged 35 to 49 with acute or convalescent COVID-19.

CDR3 sequence reads: CASSQGAIVYNEQFF. The CDR3 region has the DNA TGTGCCAGCAGCCAAGGGGCGATAGTTTACAATGAGCAGTTCTTC. The chain uses TRBV4-2 and TRBJ2-1; D is undetermined. The CDR3 spans 15 residues. Germline V gives CDR1 LGHNA, CDR2 YNFKEQ. V lost 1 base and J 4 bases, leaving 11 bases between the germline ends.

The chain links TRBV7-2 to TRBJ2-5; perhaps TRBD1 as D (5 bases). This CDR3 region has 15 residues. V gave up 3 bases and J gave up 2 bases, with 13 bases separating them. CDR1 and CDR2 (germline): SGHTA, FQGNSA. The CDR3 here is CASSFLSRGQETQYF. CDR3 sequence (DNA): TGTGCCAGCAGCTTTCTCTCAAGGGGTCAAGAGACCCAGTACTTC.

The CDR3 DNA sequence: TGTGCCAGTAGCCTGTTATCCAGGGGGATCTATAATTCACCCCTCCACTTT. Translating it yields CASSLLSRGIYNSPLHF. J is TRBJ1-6 and V is TRBV19; TRBD1 matches 7 bases. Germline V gene lookup returns CDR1 LNHDA and CDR2 SQIVND (reference sequence). The CDR3 has 17 residues. With 6 bases clipped from V and 3 bases from J, the junction kept 11 bases outside the gene matches. Complete variable domain (other parts from reference TRBV19 and TRBJ1-6): DGGITQSPKYLFRKEGQNVTLSCEQNLNHDAMYWYRQDPGQGLRLIYYSQIVNDFQKGDIAEGYSVSREKKESFPLTVTSAQKNPTAFYLCASSLLSRGIYNSPLHFGNGTRLTVT.

The chain employs TRBV28 and TRBJ2-4; 7 positions agree with TRBD1. Germline-derived CDR1 and CDR2 are MDHEN and SYDVKM. V lost 4 bases to trimming and J lost 0 bases; unmatched junction nucleotides: 6. This CDR3 has 16 amino acids. The chain's CDR3 is CASSSKGARAKNIQYF. Written as DNA, the CDR3 is TGTGCCAGCAGTTCCAAGGGGGCCCGAGCCAAAAACATTCAGTACTTC.

The rearrangement links TRBV5-1 to TRBJ2-3; D is possibly TRBD1 (5 bases). V gave up 5 bases and J gave up 0 bases, with 16 bases separating them. This CDR3 has 16 amino acids. Germline V gene lookup returns CDR1 SGHRS and CDR2 YFSETQ. The CDR3 spells CASRAGAGPSTDTQYF. DNA for the CDR3: TGCGCCAGCAGGGCTGGGGCAGGGCCAAGCACAGATACGCAGTATTTT.

The chain combines TRBV30 with TRBJ2-5, with TRBD2 identical over 14 bases. This CDR3 comprises 16 residues. Unmatched junction bases numbered 6, after V lost 2 bases and J lost 4 bases. Germline V gene data show CDR1 as GTSNPN and CDR2 as SVGIG (reference sequence). CDR3 protein: CAWSRGTSGGIETQYF. CDR3 nucleotides: TGTGCCTGGAGTCGGGGGACTAGCGGGGGTATAGAGACCCAGTACTTC. Looking up the rest from reference TRBV30 and TRBJ2-5 gives the full variable domain: SQTIHQWPATLVQPVGSPLSLECTVEGTSNPNLYWYRQAAGRGLQLLFYSVGIGQISSEVPQNLSASRPQDRQFILSSKKLLLSDSGFYLCAWSRGTSGGIETQYFGPGTRLLVL.

This clone was recorded a few times. CDR3 in DNA: TGCACCAGCAGCCAAGGTAAGCGGACAGGGGCTGAAGCTTTCTTT. Encoded protein: CTSSQGKRTGAEAFF. The rearrangement uses TRBV1 and TRBJ1-1; the DNA was not compared with TRBD1, the D call given in the table. TRBV1 is noted as a pseudogene. CDR3 length equals 15 residues.

This chain connects TRBV7-2 to TRBJ1-4; D remains ambiguous. The germline CDR1 and CDR2 sequences are SGHTA and FQGNSA. CDR3 length: 12 residues. Trimming shortened V by 5 bases and J by 17 bases, and 18 bases separated the two germline ends. The CDR3 DNA sequence: TGTGCCAGCAGCGCCTCCGGGAGGGTCTTTTTTTTT. Translation gives CASSASGRVFFF.

This chain links TRBV27 with TRBJ2-1; 8 bases align to TRBD2. In germline, CDR1 is MNHEY, CDR2 SMNVEV (reference sequence). This CDR3 region has 17 residues. Germline trimming cut 5 bases from V and 4 bases from J; bases unmatched to any gene: 13. The CDR3 spells CASSPRGGANLYNEQFF. The CDR3 DNA reads as TGTGCCAGCAGTCCTCGGGGGGGGGCGAACCTTTACAATGAGCAGTTCTTC.

V and J are TRBV11-2 and TRBJ2-4; the D gene is possibly TRBD1 (6 bases). Germline V gives CDR1 SGHAT, CDR2 FQNNGV. The CDR3 loop spans 15 amino acids. The V end was cut by 2 bases, the J end by 3 bases, with 11 bases between. The CDR3 bases are TGTGCCAGCAGCTTAACCGGGACAAACAAAAACATTCAGTACTTC. This sequence encodes CASSLTGTNKNIQYF.

The V gene is TRBV2, the J gene TRBJ1-2; the match to TRBD1 covers 10 bases. The V and J ends lost 8 bases and 2 bases, in that order; junction bases with no gene match: 11. Looked up from germline, CDR1 is SNHLY and CDR2 is FYNNEI. The CDR3 extends over 16 amino acids. As DNA, the CDR3 is TGTGCCAGCGCTAAGGTTTGGGACAGGGGCAACTATGGCTACACCTTC. Its protein product is CASAKVWDRGNYGYTF.

This clone has only a few counts. The rearrangement uses TRBV12-3 or TRBV12-4 and TRBJ1-3; a weak D match, TRBD1 (6 bases). CDR3 length equals 13 residues. V gave up 8 bases and J gave up 4 bases, with 12 bases separating them. The CDR3 nucleotides read TGTGCCAGCCGCTACAGGGCAGGAAACACCATATATTTT. Its translation: CASRYRAGNTIYF.

The gene calls are TRBV6-5 and TRBJ1-2; possibly TRBD1 for D (6 bases). Germline CDR1 and CDR2: MNHEY and SVGAGI. V was cut by 7 bases and J by 2 bases, with 11 bases left in between. This CDR3 has 13 residues. The CDR3 region is CASTEGHNYGYTF. CDR3 nucleotides: TGTGCCAGCACCGAGGGACACAACTATGGCTACACCTTC.

Many counts were recorded for this clone. The CDR3 spells CASSSRPGQGETGELFF. DNA for the CDR3: TGCGCCAGCAGCTCCCGCCCGGGACAGGGGGAAACCGGGGAGCTGTTTTTT. The V call is TRBV4-3, the J call TRBJ2-2, with 11 bases matching TRBD1. Germline CDR1 LGHNA, CDR2 YSLEER. The CDR3 extends over 17 amino acids. Unmatched junction bases numbered 10, after V lost 5 bases and J lost 5 bases.

The chain joins TRBV2 to TRBJ2-1; D is uncertain. The V end was cut by 2 bases, the J end by 6 bases, with 11 bases between. Germline V CDR1 and CDR2: SNHLY, FYNNEI. This CDR3 has 14 residues. The CDR3 spells CASSEQSQSNEQFF. DNA for the CDR3: TGTGCCAGCAGTGAACAGTCGCAGTCCAATGAGCAGTTCTTC.

The chain joins TRBV5-1 to TRBJ2-1; D remains ambiguous. The V gene's germline CDR1 is SGHRS and CDR2 YFSETQ. V was trimmed by 0 bases and J by 7 bases, leaving 14 bases between them. The CDR3 covers 15 residues. The CDR3 is CASSLAGSPINEQFF. CDR3 sequence (DNA): TGCGCCAGCAGCTTGGCAGGTTCCCCCATAAATGAGCAGTTCTTC.

The CDR3: CASSSLGTSGWEQFF. In nucleotides, the CDR3 is TGTGCCAGCAGTTCCCTCGGGACTAGCGGGTGGGAGCAGTTCTTC. The chain carries TRBV28 and TRBJ2-1, with TRBD2 matching over 12 bases. With V trimmed by 4 bases and J by 10 bases, 8 bases remained unmatched. The CDR3 is 15 residues long. The germline CDR1 and CDR2 sequences are MDHEN and SYDVKM.

The chain uses TRBV5-1 and TRBJ1-4; TRBD1 matches at 7 bases. The CDR3 is made up of 15 amino acids. Trimming at V came to 2 bases and at J to 0 bases, leaving 1 base not matched to a gene. Germline CDR1 and CDR2: SGHRS and YFSETQ. The chain's CDR3 is CASSFRGATNEKLFF. The DNA of the CDR3 is TGCGCCAGCAGCTTCAGGGGGGCAACTAATGAAAAACTGTTTTTT. Full variable domain (rest looked up from reference TRBV5-1 and TRBJ1-4): KAGVTQTPRYLIKTRGQQVTLSCSPISGHRSVSWYQQTPGQGLQFLFEYFSETQRNKGNFPGRFSGRQFSNSRSEMNVSTLELGDSALYLCASSFRGATNEKLFFGSGTQLSVL.

There are a few counts of this clone. The chain has TRBV5-1 and TRBJ2-5, with a tentative D call TRBD2 (7 bases). This CDR3 contains 16 residues. Germline V gene sequence: CDR1 SGHRS, CDR2 YFSETQ. The V end was cut by 0 bases, the J end by 0 bases, with 12 bases between. The CDR3 region is CASSLGGGAYQETQYF. The CDR3, as DNA: TGCGCCAGCAGCTTGGGGGGGGGCGCCTACCAAGAGACCCAGTACTTC. Variable domain in full (rest from reference TRBV5-1 and TRBJ2-5): KAGVTQTPRYLIKTRGQQVTLSCSPISGHRSVSWYQQTPGQGLQFLFEYFSETQRNKGNFPGRFSGRQFSNSRSEMNVSTLELGDSALYLCASSLGGGAYQETQYFGPGTRLLVL.

The chain is built from TRBV18 and TRBJ1-6; possibly TRBD1 for D (6 bases). This CDR3 region has 12 residues. V lost 5 bases and J lost 7, with 6 bases in between. Germline V CDR1 and CDR2: KGHSH, LQKENI. The CDR3 reads CASSDRNSPLHF. CDR3 sequence (DNA): TGTGCCAGCTCAGACAGGAATTCACCCCTCCACTTT.

This clone has a handful of counts. The chain uses TRBV28 and TRBJ1-5; D perhaps matches TRBD1 (5 bases). Per the germline V gene, CDR1 is MDHEN and CDR2 is SYDVKM. Trimming stripped 5 bases from V and 8 bases from J, with 16 bases between. The CDR3 is 14 residues long. CDR3: CASSPRGGWEPQHF. In nucleotides, the CDR3 is TGTGCCAGCAGTCCCCGGGGGGGTTGGGAGCCCCAGCATTTT.

V and J are TRBV28 and TRBJ2-2, with D tentatively TRBD2 (6 bases). Germline V gene lookup returns CDR1 MDHEN and CDR2 SYDVKM. The CDR3 sequence is 17 residues long. The V gene lost 1 base and the J gene lost 7 bases, with 19 bases spanning the gap. The CDR3 DNA follows: TGTGCCAGCAGTTTATTTGGCCCATGGGAGGCGGGCGGGGAGCTGTTTTTT. Encoded protein: CASSLFGPWEAGGELFF. The full variable domain, rest sourced from reference TRBV28 and TRBJ2-2, is DVKVTQSSRYLVKRTGEKVFLECVQDMDHENMFWYRQDPGLGLRLIYFSYDVKMKEKGDIPEGYSVSREKKERFSLILESASTNQTSMYLCASSLFGPWEAGGELFFGEGSRLTVL.

This chain links TRBV7-6 with TRBJ2-5, with 16 nucleotides matching TRBD2. Germline CDR1 is SGHVS and CDR2 is FNYEAQ. The V and J ends lost 3 bases and 5 bases, in that order; junction bases with no gene match: 3. This CDR3 is built from 16 residues. The CDR3 DNA reads as TGTGCCAGCAGCTTGGGACTAGCGGGGGGGCAGGAGACCCAGTACTTC. Residues: CASSLGLAGGQETQYF.

In DNA form, the CDR3 reads TGTGCCAGCAGCTTAACCCCTAGCGGGGGGGCGACAGATACGCAGTATTTT. Translation: CASSLTPSGGATDTQYF. The J gene is TRBJ2-3, the V gene TRBV7-6; 12 bases align to TRBD2. Germline V CDR1 and CDR2: SGHVS, FNYEAQ. This CDR3 comprises 17 residues. The V gene end was trimmed by 2 bases and the J gene end by 3 bases; junction bases not matched to a gene: 6.

This clone showed up just a few times. J is TRBJ2-7 and V is TRBV6-2 or TRBV6-3; TRBD1 matches 8 bases. CDR3 size: 14 residues. Germline V gives CDR1 MNHEY, CDR2 SVGEGT. The junction had 8 bases not matched to a gene; V was cut back by 3 bases and J by 7 bases. The CDR3 sequence is CASSYTGGRREQYF. CDR3 DNA: TGTGCCAGCAGTTATACAGGGGGTCGAAGAGAGCAGTACTTC.

Concerning this clone itself: Additional DNA sequences in this sample encode the identical CDR3. The J gene is TRBJ2-7, the V gene TRBV9, with D perhaps matching TRBD2 (5 bases). V dropped 4 bases and J dropped 2 bases, with 13 bases sitting between them. Germline V gene sequence: CDR1 SGDLS, CDR2 YYNGEE. This CDR3 region has 14 residues. For the CDR3, the DNA is TGTGCCAGCAGCCCAAGGACTGAGACCTACGAGCAGTACTTC. This sequence encodes CASSPRTETYEQYF.

The chain is built from TRBV6-5 and TRBJ1-6; 7 bases are shared with TRBD1. The J segment lost 8 bases and the V segment lost 7 bases, leaving 8 bases of the junction unmatched. Germline CDR1 MNHEY, CDR2 SVGAGI. CDR3 size: 14 residues. The DNA of the CDR3 is TGTGCCAGCATGATTCCGACAGGGTATTCACCCCTCCACTTT. Its translation is CASMIPTGYSPLHF.

The V and J genes are TRBV7-3 and TRBJ1-1; D unresolved. The CDR3 loop spans 13 amino acids. V was pared by 3 bases and J by 0 bases, with 5 bases between. Germline V gene lookup returns CDR1 SGHTA and CDR2 FQGTGA. The CDR3 DNA is TGTGCCAGCAGCTTTAATATGAACACTGAAGCTTTCTTT. It is translated as CASSFNMNTEAFF.

The sample holds many counts of this clone. The rearrangement joins TRBV30 to TRBJ2-6, with 7 bases matching TRBD1. The V segment lost 1 base and the J segment 2 bases; nucleotides outside the gene matches: 5. The germline CDR1 and CDR2 sequences are GTSNPN and SVGIG (reference sequence). This CDR3 comprises 16 residues. CDR3 residues: CAWSGEGAAGANVLTF. The CDR3 DNA reads TGTGCCTGGAGTGGAGAGGGGGCGGCTGGGGCCAACGTCCTGACTTTC.

This chain joins TRBV28 and TRBJ1-1, with D hard to call. The ends were cut back, 8 bases at V and 0 bases at J, with 16 bases in the middle. CDR1 and CDR2 from the germline V gene are MDHEN and SYDVKM. The CDR3 is made up of 15 amino acids. CDR3 sequence: CASLLRAGMNTEAFF. As DNA, the CDR3 is TGTGCCAGCCTACTGAGGGCGGGGATGAACACTGAAGCTTTCTTT.

The genes are TRBV6-5 and TRBJ2-7; TRBD2 matches at 9 bases. Germline trimming cut 8 bases from V and 2 bases from J; bases unmatched to any gene: 10. The CDR3 spans 15 residues. From germline, CDR1 is MNHEY and CDR2 SVGAGI. The CDR3 DNA reads as TGTGCCAGCGGAGTACCCGGCGGGGGGGCCTACGAGCAGTACTTC. Protein sequence: CASGVPGGGAYEQYF.

This clone was recorded a few times. J is TRBJ2-7 and V is TRBV2; tentative D call: TRBD1 (6 bases). Germline V gene data show CDR1 as SNHLY and CDR2 as FYNNEI. Trimming removed 3 bases at V and 3 bases at J, with 6 bases between. The CDR3 totals 12 residues. CDR3 sequence: CASSDRGYEQYF. CDR3 bases: TGTGCCAGCAGTGACAGGGGCTACGAGCAGTACTTC.